The clone carrying this TCR beta chain was seen a few times. V was clipped by 5 bases and J by 4 bases, with 14 bases between them. Per the germline V gene, CDR1 is SNHLY and CDR2 is FYNNEI. This CDR3 comprises 15 residues. Each cDNA molecule in the library carried unique molecular identifiers. TCRdb re-analysed the RACE reads in MiXCR, keeping a single row per CDR3 protein. The repertoire includes some 400,000 distinct CDR3 sequences, 4.5% to 6% of them detected once, and around 2.6% sits in the top ten. This sample is part of a study of human T cells and chemical hapten exposure. As for the study in general: Per-sample TCR yield variation was attributed mainly to small pooled library volume differences.

Noted time point: pre-sensitization, week 0. The sample's treatment: therapeutic diphenylcyclopropenone sensitization with weekly scalp DPC. J is TRBJ1-4 and V is TRBV2, with no clear D. This receptor was taken from a woman aged 50 to 65 with alopecia areata. Some clones in this sample may be carry-over from other donors' samples. The specimen comprised whole blood, sampled in connection with sensitization to the hapten diphenylcyclopropenone (DPC). This CDR3 is CASSLLGRNNEKLFF. The CDR3 bases are TGTGCCAGCAGTTTGCTTGGCCGGAATAATGAAAAACTGTTTTTT.